This TCR beta chain was recorded in a study of CXCR3-negative and CXCR3-positive naive CD8 T cells. CDR1 and CDR2 (germline): LGHNA, YSLEER. The CDR3 totals 15 residues. UMI-labeled TRB cDNA libraries were prepared by 5' RACE. TCRdb processed the 5' RACE reads again and assigns one entry to each CDR3 protein, with no DNA. In all, the sample yields under 55,000 distinct CDR3 sequences. The sequenced material came from memory CD8+ T cells from blood. This sequence was found in a human donor in good health. Some clones in this sample may be carry-over from other donors' samples. This chain uses TRBV4-3 with TRBJ1-1. The chain's CDR3 is CASSQDLSLGEGAFF.